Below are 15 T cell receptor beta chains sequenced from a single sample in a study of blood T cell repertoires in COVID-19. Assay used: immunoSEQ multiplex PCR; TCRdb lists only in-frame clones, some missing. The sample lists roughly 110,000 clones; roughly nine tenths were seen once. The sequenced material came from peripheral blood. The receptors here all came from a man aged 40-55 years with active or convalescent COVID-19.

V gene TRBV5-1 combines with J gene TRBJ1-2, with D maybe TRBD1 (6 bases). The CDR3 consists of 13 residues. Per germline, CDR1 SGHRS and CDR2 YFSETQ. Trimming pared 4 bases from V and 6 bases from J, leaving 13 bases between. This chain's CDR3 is CASSRDRTDGYTF. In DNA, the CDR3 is TGCGCCAGCAGCCGCGACAGGACCGATGGCTACACCTTC.

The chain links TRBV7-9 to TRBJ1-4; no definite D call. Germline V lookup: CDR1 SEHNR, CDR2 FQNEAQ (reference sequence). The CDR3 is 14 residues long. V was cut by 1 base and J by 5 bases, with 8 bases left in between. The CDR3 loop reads CASSLDGMNEKLFF. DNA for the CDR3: TGTGCCAGCAGCTTAGATGGCATGAATGAAAAACTGTTTTTT.

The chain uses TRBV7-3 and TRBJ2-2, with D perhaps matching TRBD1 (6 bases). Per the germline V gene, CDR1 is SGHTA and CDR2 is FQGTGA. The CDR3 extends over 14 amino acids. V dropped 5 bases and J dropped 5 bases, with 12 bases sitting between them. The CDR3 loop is CASSLQGRTGELFF. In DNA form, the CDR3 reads TGTGCCAGCAGCCTCCAGGGGCGGACCGGGGAGCTGTTTTTT.

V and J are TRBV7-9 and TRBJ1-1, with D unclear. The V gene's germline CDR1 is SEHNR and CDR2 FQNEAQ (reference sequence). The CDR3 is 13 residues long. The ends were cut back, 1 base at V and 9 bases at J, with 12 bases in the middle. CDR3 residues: CASSLVPEAKAFF. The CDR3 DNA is TGTGCCAGCAGCTTAGTACCGGAGGCCAAAGCTTTCTTT.

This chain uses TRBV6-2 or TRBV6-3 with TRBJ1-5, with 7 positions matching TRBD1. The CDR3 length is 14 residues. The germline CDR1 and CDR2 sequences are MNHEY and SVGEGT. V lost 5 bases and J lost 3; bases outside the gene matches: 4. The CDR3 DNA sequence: TGTGCCAGCAGTCCCGACAGGGACAATCAGCCCCAGCATTTT. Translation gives CASSPDRDNQPQHF.

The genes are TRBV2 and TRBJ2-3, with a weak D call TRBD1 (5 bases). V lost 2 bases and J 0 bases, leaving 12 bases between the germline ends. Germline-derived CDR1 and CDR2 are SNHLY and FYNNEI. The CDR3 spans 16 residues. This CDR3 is CASSEWGGSSTDTQYF. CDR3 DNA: TGTGCCAGCAGTGAATGGGGCGGTTCTAGCACAGATACGCAGTATTTT.

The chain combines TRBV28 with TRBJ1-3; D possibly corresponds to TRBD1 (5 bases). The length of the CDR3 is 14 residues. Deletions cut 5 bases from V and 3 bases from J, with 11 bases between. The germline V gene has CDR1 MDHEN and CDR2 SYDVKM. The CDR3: CASSGGLYGNTIYF. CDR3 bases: TGTGCCAGCAGTGGGGGACTTTATGGAAACACCATATATTTT.

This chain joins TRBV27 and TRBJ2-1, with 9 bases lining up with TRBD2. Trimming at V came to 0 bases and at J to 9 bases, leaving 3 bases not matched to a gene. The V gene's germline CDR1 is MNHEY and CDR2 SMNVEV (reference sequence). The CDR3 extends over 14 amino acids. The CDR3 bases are TGTGCCAGCAGTTTATCGACAGCGGGAGGTGAGCAGTTCTTC. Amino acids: CASSLSTAGGEQFF.

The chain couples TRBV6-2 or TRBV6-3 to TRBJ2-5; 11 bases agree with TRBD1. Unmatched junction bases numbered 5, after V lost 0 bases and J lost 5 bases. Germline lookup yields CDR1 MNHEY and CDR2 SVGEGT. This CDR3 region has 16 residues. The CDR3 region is CASSYSIGTGGETQYF. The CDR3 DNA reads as TGTGCCAGCAGTTACTCGATCGGGACAGGGGGTGAGACCCAGTACTTC.

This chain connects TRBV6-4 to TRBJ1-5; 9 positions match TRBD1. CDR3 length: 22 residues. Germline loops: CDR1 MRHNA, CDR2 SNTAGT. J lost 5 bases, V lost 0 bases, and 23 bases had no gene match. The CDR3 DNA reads TGTGCCAGCAGTGACTCCACGAAAGGGACAGGGCCCGTGGTCAGAGGCGATCAGCCCCAGCATTTT. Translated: CASSDSTKGTGPVVRGDQPQHF.

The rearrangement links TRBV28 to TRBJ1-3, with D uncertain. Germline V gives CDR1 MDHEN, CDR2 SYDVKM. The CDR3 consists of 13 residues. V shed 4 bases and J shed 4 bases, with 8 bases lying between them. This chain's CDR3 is CASSWGAGNTIYF. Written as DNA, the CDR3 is TGTGCCAGCAGTTGGGGAGCGGGAAACACCATATATTTT.

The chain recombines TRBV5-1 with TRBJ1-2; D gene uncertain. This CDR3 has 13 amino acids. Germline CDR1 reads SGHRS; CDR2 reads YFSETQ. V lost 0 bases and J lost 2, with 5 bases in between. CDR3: CASSLDPNYGYTF. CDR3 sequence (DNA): TGCGCCAGCAGCTTGGATCCGAACTATGGCTACACCTTC.

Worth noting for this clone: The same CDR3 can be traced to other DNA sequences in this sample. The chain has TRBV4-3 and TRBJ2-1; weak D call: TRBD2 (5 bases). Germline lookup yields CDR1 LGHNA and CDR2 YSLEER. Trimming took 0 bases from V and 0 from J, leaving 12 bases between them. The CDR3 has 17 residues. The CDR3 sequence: CASSQDRTYSSYNEQFF. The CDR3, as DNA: TGCGCCAGCAGCCAAGATAGGACTTATAGCTCCTACAATGAGCAGTTCTTC.

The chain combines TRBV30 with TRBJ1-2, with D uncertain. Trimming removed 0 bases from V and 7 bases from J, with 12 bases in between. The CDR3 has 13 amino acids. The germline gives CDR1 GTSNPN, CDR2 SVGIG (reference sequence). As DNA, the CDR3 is TGTGCCTGGAGTGTTATGAGTTCAACTGGCTACACCTTC. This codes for CAWSVMSSTGYTF.

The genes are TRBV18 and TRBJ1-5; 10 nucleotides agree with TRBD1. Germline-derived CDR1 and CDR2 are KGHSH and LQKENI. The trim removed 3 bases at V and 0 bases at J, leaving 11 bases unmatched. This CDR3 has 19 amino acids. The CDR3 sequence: CASSPFSGQGRISNQPQHF. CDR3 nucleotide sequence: TGTGCCAGCTCACCGTTCTCGGGACAGGGGCGGATTAGCAATCAGCCCCAGCATTTT.